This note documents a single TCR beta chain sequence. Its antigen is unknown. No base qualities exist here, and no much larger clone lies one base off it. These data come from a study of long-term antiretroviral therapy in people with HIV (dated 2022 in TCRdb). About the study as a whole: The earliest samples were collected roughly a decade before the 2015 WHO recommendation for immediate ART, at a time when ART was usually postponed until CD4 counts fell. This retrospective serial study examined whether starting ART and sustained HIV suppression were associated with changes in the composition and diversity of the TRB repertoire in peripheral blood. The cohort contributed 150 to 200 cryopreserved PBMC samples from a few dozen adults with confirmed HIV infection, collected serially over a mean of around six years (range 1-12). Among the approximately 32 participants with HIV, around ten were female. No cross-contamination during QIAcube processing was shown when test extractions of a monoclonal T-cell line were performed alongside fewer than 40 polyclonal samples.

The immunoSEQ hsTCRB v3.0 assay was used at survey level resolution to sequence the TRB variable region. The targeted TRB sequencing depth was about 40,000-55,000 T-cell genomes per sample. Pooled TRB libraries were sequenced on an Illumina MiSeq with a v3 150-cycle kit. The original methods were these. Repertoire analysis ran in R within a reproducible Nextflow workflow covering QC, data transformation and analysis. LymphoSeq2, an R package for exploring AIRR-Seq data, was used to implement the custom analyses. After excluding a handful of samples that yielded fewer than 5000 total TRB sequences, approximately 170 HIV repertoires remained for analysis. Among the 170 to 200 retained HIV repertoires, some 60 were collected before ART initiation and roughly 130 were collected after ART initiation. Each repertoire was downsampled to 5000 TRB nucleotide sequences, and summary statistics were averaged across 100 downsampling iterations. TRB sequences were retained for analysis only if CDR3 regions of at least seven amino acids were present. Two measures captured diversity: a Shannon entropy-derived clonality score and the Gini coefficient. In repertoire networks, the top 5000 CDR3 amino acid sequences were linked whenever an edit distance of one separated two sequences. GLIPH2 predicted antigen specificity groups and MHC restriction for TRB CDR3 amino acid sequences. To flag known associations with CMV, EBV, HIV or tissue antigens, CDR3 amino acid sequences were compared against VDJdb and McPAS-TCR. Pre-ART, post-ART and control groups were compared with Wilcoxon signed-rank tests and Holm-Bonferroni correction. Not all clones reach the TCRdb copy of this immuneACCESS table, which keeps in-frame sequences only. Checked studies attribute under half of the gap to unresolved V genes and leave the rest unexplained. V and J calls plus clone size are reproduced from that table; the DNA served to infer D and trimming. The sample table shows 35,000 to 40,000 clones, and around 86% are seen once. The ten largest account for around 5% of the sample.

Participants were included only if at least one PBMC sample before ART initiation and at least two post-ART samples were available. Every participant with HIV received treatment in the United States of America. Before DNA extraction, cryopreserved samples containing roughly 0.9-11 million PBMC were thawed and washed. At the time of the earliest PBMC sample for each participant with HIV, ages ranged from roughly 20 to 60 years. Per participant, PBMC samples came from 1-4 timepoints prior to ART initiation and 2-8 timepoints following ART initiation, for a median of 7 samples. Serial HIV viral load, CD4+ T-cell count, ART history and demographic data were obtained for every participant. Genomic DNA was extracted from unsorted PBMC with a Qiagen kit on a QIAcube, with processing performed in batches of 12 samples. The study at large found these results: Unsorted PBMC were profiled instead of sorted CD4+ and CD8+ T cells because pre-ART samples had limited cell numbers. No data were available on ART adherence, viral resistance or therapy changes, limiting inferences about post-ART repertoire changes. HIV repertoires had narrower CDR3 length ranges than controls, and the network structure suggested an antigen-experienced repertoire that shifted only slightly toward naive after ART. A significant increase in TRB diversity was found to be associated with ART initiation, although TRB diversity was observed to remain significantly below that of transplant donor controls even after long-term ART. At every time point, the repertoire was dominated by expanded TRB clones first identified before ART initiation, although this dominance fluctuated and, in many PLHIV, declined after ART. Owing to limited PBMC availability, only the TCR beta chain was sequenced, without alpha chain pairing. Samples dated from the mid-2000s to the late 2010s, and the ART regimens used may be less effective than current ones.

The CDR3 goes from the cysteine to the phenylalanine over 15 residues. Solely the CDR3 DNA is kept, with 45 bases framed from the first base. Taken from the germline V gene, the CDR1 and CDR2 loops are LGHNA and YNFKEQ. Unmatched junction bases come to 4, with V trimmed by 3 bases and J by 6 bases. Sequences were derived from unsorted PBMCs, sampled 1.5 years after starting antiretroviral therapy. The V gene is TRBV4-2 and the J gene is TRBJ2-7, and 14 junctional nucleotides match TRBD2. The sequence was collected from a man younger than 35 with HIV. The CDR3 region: CASSQGTSGRREQYF. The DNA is TGTGCCAGCAGCCAGGGGACTAGCGGGAGACGCGAGCAGTACTTC.